These 13 T cell receptor beta chains originate from one sample sequenced in a study of shared clonotypes between healthy human individuals. Sequencing used immunoSEQ multiplex PCR; TCRdb keeps in-frame clones, though not all of them. This sample has roughly 300,000 clones, with 73% found just once. The sequencing sample was made of memory CD4+ T cells sorted from blood. Subset defined: CD45RA-negative fraction. These receptors all stem from a man younger than 45 in good health.

The J gene is TRBJ2-1, the V gene TRBV6-5; 8 bases match TRBD1. This CDR3 is 15 amino acids long. The V gene's germline CDR1 is MNHEY and CDR2 SVGAGI. The V gene end was trimmed by 4 bases and the J gene end by 3 bases; junction bases not matched to a gene: 5. CDR3 nucleotide sequence: TGTGCCAGCAGTTTGACAGGGGCTGGCTACAATGAGCAGTTCTTC. Amino acid sequence: CASSLTGAGYNEQFF.

This chain links TRBV5-4 with TRBJ2-6; D is ambiguous. This CDR3 contains 16 residues. CDR1 and CDR2 from the germline V gene are SGHNT and YYREEE (reference sequence). V was pared by 4 bases and J by 4 bases, with 15 bases between. The DNA for the CDR3 is TGTGCCAGCAGCCTGGGATATTCAGCAGGGGCCAACGTCCTGACTTTC. This gives the protein CASSLGYSAGANVLTF. The variable domain in full, with the rest retrieved from reference TRBV5-4 and TRBJ2-6, is ETGVTQSPTHLIKTRGQQVTLRCSSQSGHNTVSWYQQALGQGPQFIFQYYREEENGRGNFPPRFSGLQFPNYSSELNVNALELDDSALYLCASSLGYSAGANVLTFGAGSRLTVL.

Turning to this clone: This sample includes further DNA sequences coding for the same CDR3. This rearrangement joins TRBV5-1 to TRBJ2-3; D is uncertain. Per the germline V gene, CDR1 is SGHRS and CDR2 is YFSETQ. The CDR3 sequence is 13 residues long. Trimming pared 1 base from V and 3 bases from J, leaving 6 bases between. CDR3 residues: CASSLWGTDTQYF. The DNA for the CDR3 is TGCGCCAGCAGCTTGTGGGGAACAGATACGCAGTATTTT.

CDR3 in DNA: TGCGCCAGCAGCGCGTCCAGTTATGAAAAACTGTTTTTT. It translates to CASSASSYEKLFF. The V call is TRBV5-1, the J call TRBJ1-4; D is unresolved. Germline-derived CDR1 and CDR2 are SGHRS and YFSETQ. This CDR3 contains 13 residues. The V end was cut by 4 bases, the J end by 6 bases, with 10 bases between. The variable domain in full, completed from reference TRBV5-1 and TRBJ1-4, reads KAGVTQTPRYLIKTRGQQVTLSCSPISGHRSVSWYQQTPGQGLQFLFEYFSETQRNKGNFPGRFSGRQFSNSRSEMNVSTLELGDSALYLCASSASSYEKLFFGSGTQLSVL.

The V call is TRBV7-9, the J call TRBJ1-5, with 8 positions matching TRBD1. The junction had 5 bases not matched to a gene; V was cut back by 2 bases and J by 2 bases. The germline CDR1 and CDR2 sequences are SEHNR and FQNEAQ (reference sequence). The CDR3 contains 16 residues. The CDR3 loop reads CASSLTGGFGNQPQHF. Here the CDR3 DNA reads TGTGCCAGCAGCTTAACAGGGGGGTTTGGCAATCAGCCCCAGCATTTT.

The chain recombines TRBV5-4 with TRBJ2-1; TRBD2 matches at 11 bases. The CDR3 runs to 17 residues. With 0 bases clipped from V and 7 bases from J, the junction kept 9 bases outside the gene matches. Germline assignment: CDR1 SGHNT and CDR2 YYREEE (reference sequence). For the CDR3, the DNA is TGTGCCAGCAGCTTGGCGCCGACTAGCGGGACCAGTAATGAGCAGTTCTTC. As protein: CASSLAPTSGTSNEQFF.

The chain couples TRBV11-1 to TRBJ2-1; possible D gene TRBD2, 6 bases. Per the germline V gene, CDR1 is SGHAT and CDR2 is FQDESV (reference sequence). V was cut by 5 bases and J by 0 bases, with 14 bases left in between. This CDR3 region has 16 residues. Written as DNA, the CDR3 is TGTGCCAGCAGCCTACGGGACTCAGGCTCCTACAATGAGCAGTTCTTC. It translates to CASSLRDSGSYNEQFF.

The chain recombines TRBV4-2 with TRBJ2-1; 12 bases map to TRBD2. Germline CDR1 LGHNA, CDR2 YNFKEQ. The V gene end was trimmed by 0 bases and the J gene end by 3 bases; junction bases not matched to a gene: 6. This CDR3 is 18 amino acids long. Written as DNA, the CDR3 is TGTGCCAGCAGCCAAGACCCGGGACTAGCGGGTGGCTACAATGAGCAGTTCTTC. Amino acids: CASSQDPGLAGGYNEQFF.

The J gene is TRBJ2-7, the V gene TRBV6-5; 12 bases match TRBD1. Losses at the gene ends were 11 bases for V and 4 bases for J; bases not matched to a gene: 9. This CDR3 has 14 amino acids. Germline V CDR1 and CDR2: MNHEY, SVGAGI. In DNA form, the CDR3 reads TGTGCCGCAAACCGGGACAGGGGGCGGTACGAGCAGTACTTC. Translating gives CAANRDRGRYEQYF.

This sequence joins TRBV4-2 and TRBJ1-5; weak D call: TRBD1 (5 bases). V was trimmed by 0 bases and J by 11 bases, leaving 11 bases between them. The CDR3 is 13 residues long. Germline V gives CDR1 LGHNA, CDR2 YNFKEQ. The CDR3 spells CASSQDGMGAQHF. Here the CDR3 DNA reads TGTGCCAGCAGCCAAGATGGGATGGGGGCCCAGCATTTT.

The chain couples TRBV6-4 to TRBJ2-2; D uncertain. This CDR3 contains 15 residues. Germline CDR1 is MRHNA and CDR2 is SNTAGT. V was cut by 6 bases and J by 4 bases, with 15 bases left in between. The CDR3 DNA reads as TGTGCCAGCAGATCAATGGCCAGTTCCACCGGGGAGCTGTTTTTT. It codes for CASRSMASSTGELFF.

This clone occurred once. This chain links TRBV9 with TRBJ1-4; TRBD1 agrees at 7 bases. The CDR3 extends over 15 amino acids. Germline values: CDR1 SGDLS, CDR2 YYNGEE. The V segment lost 4 bases and the J segment 6 bases; nucleotides outside the gene matches: 9. CDR3 protein: CASSPPGQMHEKLFF. The CDR3 nucleotides read TGTGCCAGCAGCCCACCGGGACAGATGCATGAAAAACTGTTTTTT. Based on the CDR3 plus reference TRBV9 and TRBJ1-4, the full variable domain is DSGVTQTPKHLITATGQRVTLRCSPRSGDLSVYWYQQSLDQGLQFLIQYYNGEERAKGNILERFSAQQFPDLHSELNLSSLELGDSALYFCASSPPGQMHEKLFFGSGTQLSVL.

J is TRBJ2-1 and V is TRBV10-2; D not certain. CDR3 length: 15 residues. Germline V gene sequence: CDR1 WSHSY, CDR2 SAAADI. V lost 8 bases, J lost 0 bases, and 14 bases lay in between. This CDR3 is CASRPGVSSYNEQFF. In nucleotides, the CDR3 is TGCGCCAGCCGCCCCGGAGTGAGCTCCTACAATGAGCAGTTCTTC.